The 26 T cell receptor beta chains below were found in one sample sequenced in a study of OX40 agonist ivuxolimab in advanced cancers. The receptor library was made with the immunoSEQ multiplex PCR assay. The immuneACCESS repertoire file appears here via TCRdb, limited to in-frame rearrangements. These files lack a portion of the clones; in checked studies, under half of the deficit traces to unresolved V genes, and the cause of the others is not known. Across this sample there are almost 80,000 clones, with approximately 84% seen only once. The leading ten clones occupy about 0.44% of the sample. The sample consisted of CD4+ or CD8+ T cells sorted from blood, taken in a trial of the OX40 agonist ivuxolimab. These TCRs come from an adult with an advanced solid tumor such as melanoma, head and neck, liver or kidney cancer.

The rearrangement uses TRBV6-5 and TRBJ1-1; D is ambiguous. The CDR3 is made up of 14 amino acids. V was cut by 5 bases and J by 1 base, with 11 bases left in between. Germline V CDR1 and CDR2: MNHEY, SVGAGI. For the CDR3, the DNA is TGTGCCAGCAGTGCCGAGACACAGAACACTGAAGCTTTCTTT. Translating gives CASSAETQNTEAFF.

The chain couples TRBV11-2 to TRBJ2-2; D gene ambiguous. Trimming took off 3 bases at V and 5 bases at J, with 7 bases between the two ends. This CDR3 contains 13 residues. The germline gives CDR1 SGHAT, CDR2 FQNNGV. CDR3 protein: CASSFDQTGELFF. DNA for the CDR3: TGTGCCAGCAGCTTTGACCAAACCGGGGAGCTGTTTTTT.

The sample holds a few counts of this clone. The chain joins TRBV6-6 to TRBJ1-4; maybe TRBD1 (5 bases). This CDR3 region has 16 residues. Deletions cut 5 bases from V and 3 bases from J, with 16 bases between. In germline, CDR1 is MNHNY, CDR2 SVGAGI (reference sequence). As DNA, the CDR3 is TGTGCCAGCAGTGGGACGGACGGGGCTGCTAATGAAAAACTGTTTTTT. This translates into CASSGTDGAANEKLFF.

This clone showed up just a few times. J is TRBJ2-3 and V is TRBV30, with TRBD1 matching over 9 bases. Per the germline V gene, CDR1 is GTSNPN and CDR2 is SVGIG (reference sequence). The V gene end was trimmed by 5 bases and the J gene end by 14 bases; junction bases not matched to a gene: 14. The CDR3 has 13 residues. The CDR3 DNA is TGTGCCTGGTCCCGGGACAGGGTTAGTCTTGGGTATTTT. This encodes CAWSRDRVSLGYF.

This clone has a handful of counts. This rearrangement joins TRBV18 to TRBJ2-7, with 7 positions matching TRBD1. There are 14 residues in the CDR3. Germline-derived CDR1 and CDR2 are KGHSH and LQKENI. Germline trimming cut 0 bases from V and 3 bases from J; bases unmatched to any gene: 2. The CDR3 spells CASSPPGQVYEQYV. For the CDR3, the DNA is TGTGCCAGCTCACCACCAGGACAGGTCTACGAGCAGTACGTC.

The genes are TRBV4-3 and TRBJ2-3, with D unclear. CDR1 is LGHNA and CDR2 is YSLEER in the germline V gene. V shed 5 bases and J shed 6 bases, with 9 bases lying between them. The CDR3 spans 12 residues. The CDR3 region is CASSLYRDTQYF. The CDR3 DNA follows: TGCGCCAGCAGCTTATACCGGGATACGCAGTATTTT.

CDR3 DNA: TGTGCCAGCAGCTTTCGTTGGGGTTCTAAAAAAAACTATGGCTACACCTTC. This translates into CASSFRWGSKKNYGYTF. The chain employs TRBV7-2 and TRBJ1-2; D remains ambiguous. V lost 3 bases and J lost 2, with 19 bases in between. Germline V gives CDR1 SGHTA, CDR2 FQGNSA. CDR3 length: 17 residues.

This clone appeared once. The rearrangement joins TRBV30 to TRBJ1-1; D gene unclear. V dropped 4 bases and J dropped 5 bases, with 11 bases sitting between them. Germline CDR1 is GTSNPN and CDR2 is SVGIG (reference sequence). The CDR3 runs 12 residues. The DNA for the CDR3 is TGTGCCTGGACCGGAACCTGGACTGAAGCTTTCTTT. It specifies CAWTGTWTEAFF. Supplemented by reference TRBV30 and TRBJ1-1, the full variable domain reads SQTIHQWPATLVQPVGSPLSLECTVEGTSNPNLYWYRQAAGRGLQLLFYSVGIGQISSEVPQNLSASRPQDRQFILSSKKLLLSDSGFYLCAWTGTWTEAFFGQGTRLTVV.

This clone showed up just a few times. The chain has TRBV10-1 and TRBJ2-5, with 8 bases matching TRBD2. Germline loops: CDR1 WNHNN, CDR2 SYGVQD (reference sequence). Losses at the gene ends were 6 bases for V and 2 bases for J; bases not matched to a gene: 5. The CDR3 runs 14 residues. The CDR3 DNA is TGCGCCAGCAGCCCCGGGAGGGATCAAGAGACCCAGTACTTC. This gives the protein CASSPGRDQETQYF.

CDR3 bases: TGTGCCAGCACCCGGGACTTCTCAACTAATGAAAAACTGTTTTTT. It encodes CASTRDFSTNEKLFF. The chain has TRBV6-5 and TRBJ1-4, with D tentatively TRBD1 (5 bases). CDR3 length: 15 residues. Germline-derived CDR1 and CDR2 are MNHEY and SVGAGI. Trimming removed 7 bases from V and 0 bases from J, with 12 bases in between.

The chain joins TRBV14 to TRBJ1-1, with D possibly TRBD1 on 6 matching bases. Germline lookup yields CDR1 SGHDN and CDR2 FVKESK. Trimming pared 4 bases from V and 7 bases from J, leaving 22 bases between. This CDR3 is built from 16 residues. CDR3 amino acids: CASSPRTALGHGEAFF. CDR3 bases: TGTGCCAGCAGCCCGAGGACGGCCTTGGGACATGGTGAAGCTTTCTTT.

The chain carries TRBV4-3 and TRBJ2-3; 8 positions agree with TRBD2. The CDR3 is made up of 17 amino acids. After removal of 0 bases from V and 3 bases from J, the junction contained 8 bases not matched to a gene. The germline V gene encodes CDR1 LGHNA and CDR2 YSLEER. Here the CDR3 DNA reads TGCGCCAGCAGCCAAGAGGGTCGGGAGGGCCTAACAGATACGCAGTATTTT. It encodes CASSQEGREGLTDTQYF.

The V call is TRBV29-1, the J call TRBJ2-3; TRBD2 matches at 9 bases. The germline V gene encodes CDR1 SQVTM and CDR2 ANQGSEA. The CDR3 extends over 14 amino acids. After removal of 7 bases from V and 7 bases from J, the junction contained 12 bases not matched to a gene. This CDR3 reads CSALGRGGSYTQYF. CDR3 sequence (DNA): TGCAGCGCCCTAGGGCGGGGGGGTTCATATACGCAGTATTTT.

The CDR3 loop is CASSRTGRPGELFF. In DNA form, the CDR3 reads TGTGCCAGCAGCCGGACAGGGAGGCCCGGGGAGCTGTTTTTT. The chain carries TRBV11-3 and TRBJ2-2; 8 nucleotides align to TRBD1. Germline V gene sequence: CDR1 SGHNT, CDR2 YENEEA. There are 14 residues in the CDR3. V lost 5 bases, J lost 6 bases, and 5 bases stayed unmatched. Full variable domain (missing parts from reference TRBV11-3 and TRBJ2-2): EAGVVQSPRYKIIEKKQPVAFWCNPISGHNTLYWYLQNLGQGPELLIRYENEEAVDDSQLPKDRFSAERLKGVDSTLKIQPAELGDSAVYLCASSRTGRPGELFFGEGSRLTVL.

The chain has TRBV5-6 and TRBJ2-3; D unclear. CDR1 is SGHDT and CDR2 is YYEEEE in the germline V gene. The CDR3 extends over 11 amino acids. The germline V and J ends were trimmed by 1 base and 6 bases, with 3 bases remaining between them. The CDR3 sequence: CASSLKDTQYF. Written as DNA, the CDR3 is TGTGCCAGCAGCTTGAAGGATACGCAGTATTTT.

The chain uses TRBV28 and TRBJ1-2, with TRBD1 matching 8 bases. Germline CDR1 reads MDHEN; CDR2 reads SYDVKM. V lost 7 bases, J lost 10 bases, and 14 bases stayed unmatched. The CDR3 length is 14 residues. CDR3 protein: CASNTPDRAWDYTF. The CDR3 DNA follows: TGTGCCAGCAACACCCCGGACAGGGCGTGGGACTACACCTTC.

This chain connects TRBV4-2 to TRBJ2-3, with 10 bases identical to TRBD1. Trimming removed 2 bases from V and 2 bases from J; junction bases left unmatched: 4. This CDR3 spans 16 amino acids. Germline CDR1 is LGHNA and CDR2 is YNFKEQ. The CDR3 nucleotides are TGTGCCAGCAGCCAACTGGGACAGGGGATCACAGATACGCAGTATTTT. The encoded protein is CASSQLGQGITDTQYF.

The CDR3 DNA follows: TGTGCCTGGAGTTGGAACGCCGGCTCTGGAAACACCATATATTTT. Encoded protein: CAWSWNAGSGNTIYF. V is TRBV30 and J is TRBJ1-3; D unresolved. The CDR3 covers 15 residues. CDR1 and CDR2 from the germline V gene are GTSNPN and SVGIG (reference sequence). Between the trimmed V and J ends, which lost 2 bases and 0 bases, there was a span of 11 bases. The full variable domain, in which reference TRBV30 and TRBJ1-3 provide the parts outside the CDR3, is SQTIHQWPATLVQPVGSPLSLECTVEGTSNPNLYWYRQAAGRGLQLLFYSVGIGQISSEVPQNLSASRPQDRQFILSSKKLLLSDSGFYLCAWSWNAGSGNTIYFGEGSWLTVV.

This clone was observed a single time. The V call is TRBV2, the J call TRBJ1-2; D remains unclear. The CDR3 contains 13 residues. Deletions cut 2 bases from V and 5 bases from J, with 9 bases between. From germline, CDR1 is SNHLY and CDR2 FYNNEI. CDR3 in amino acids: CASSESREYGYTF. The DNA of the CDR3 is TGTGCCAGCAGTGAATCCCGGGAGTATGGCTACACCTTC.

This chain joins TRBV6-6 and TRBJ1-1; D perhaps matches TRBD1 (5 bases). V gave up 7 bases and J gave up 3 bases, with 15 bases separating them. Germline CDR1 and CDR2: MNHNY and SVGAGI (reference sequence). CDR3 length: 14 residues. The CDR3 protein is CASIPGAAYTEAFF. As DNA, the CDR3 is TGTGCCAGCATACCCGGGGCAGCCTACACTGAAGCTTTCTTT.

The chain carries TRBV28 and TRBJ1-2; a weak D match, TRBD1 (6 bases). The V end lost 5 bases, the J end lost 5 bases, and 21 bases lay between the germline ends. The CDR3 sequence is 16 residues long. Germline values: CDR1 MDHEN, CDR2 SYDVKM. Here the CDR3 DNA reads TGTGCCAGCAGTACCCCCCAAAAACGGGACACGTATGGCTACACCTTC. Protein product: CASSTPQKRDTYGYTF.

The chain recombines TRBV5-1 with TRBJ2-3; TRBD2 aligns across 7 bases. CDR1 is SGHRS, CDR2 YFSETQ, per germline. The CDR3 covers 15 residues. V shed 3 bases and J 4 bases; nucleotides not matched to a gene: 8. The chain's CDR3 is CASSSRGGGSDTQYF. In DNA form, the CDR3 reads TGCGCCAGCAGCTCGCGGGGCGGGGGTTCAGATACGCAGTATTTT.

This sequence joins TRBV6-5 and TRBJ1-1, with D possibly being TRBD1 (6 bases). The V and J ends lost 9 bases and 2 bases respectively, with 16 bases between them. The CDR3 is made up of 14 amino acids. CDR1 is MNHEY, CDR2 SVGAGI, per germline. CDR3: CASTGRGQNTEAFF. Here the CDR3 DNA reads TGTGCCAGTACGGGGCGGGGGCAAAACACTGAAGCTTTCTTT.

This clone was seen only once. In DNA form, the CDR3 reads TGCAGCGACACCAACTCCTACAATGAGCAGTTCTTC. This translates into CSDTNSYNEQFF. The chain joins TRBV29-1 to TRBJ2-1; D not certain. Looked up from germline, CDR1 is SQVTM and CDR2 is ANQGSEA. The CDR3 length is 12 residues. V gave up 7 bases and J gave up 0 bases, with 7 bases separating them.

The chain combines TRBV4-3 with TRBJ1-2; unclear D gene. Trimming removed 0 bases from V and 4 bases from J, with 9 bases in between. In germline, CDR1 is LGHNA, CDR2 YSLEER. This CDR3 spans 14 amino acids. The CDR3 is CASSQDGRSYGYTF. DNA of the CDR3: TGCGCCAGCAGCCAAGACGGCCGTAGCTATGGCTACACCTTC.

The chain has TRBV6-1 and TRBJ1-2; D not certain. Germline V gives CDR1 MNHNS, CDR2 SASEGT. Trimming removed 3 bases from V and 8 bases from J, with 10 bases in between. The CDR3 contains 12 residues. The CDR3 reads CASSDTLVGYTF. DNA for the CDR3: TGTGCCAGCAGTGACACCCTTGTGGGCTACACCTTC.